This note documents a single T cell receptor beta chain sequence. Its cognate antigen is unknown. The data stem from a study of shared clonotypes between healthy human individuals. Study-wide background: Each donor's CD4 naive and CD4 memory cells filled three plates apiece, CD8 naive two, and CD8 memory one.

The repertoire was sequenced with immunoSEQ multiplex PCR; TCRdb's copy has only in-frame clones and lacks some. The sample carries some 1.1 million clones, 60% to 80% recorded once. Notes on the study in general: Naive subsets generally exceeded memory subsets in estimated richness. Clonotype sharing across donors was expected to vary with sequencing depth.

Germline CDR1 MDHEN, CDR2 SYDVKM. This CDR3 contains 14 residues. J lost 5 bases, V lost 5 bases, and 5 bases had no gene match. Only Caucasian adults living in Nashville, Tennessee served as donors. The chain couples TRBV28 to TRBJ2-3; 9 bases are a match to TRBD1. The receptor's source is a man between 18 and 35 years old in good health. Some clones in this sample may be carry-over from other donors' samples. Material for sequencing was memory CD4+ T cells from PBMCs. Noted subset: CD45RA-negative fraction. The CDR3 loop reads CASSEGQGVDTQYF. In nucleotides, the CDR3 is TGTGCCAGCAGTGAGGGACAGGGAGTAGATACGCAGTATTTT.